Shown below are 6 T cell receptor beta chains from a single sample sequenced in a study of shared clonotypes between healthy human individuals (dated by TCRdb to the early 2020s). The library came from the immunoSEQ multiplex PCR assay. TCRdb took this table from immuneACCESS and kept in-frame rearrangements with V and J called. Such tables lack part of the clones; where checked against another copy, unresolved V genes explain under half of the gap, and the rest is unexplained. The sample table shows fewer than 650,000 clones, and roughly 79% are seen once. The ten largest account for 9.5% to 15% of the sample. Sequencing input: PBMCs. The receptors were sampled from a woman aged 40 to 55 in good health. Some clones in this sample may be carry-over from other donors' samples.

The chain combines TRBV4-3 with TRBJ2-5; TRBD2 agrees at 8 bases. J lost 2 bases, V lost 2 bases, and 13 bases had no gene match. The CDR3 is 18 residues long. Germline lookup yields CDR1 LGHNA and CDR2 YSLEER. CDR3 sequence reads: CASSQSWLAGGLQETQYF. CDR3 DNA: TGCGCCAGCAGCCAATCTTGGCTTGCGGGAGGTTTACAAGAGACCCAGTACTTC.

This clone occurred once. The chain uses TRBV7-3 and TRBJ2-1, with D hard to call. Germline V gene lookup returns CDR1 SGHTA and CDR2 FQGTGA. The CDR3 has 16 amino acids. V lost 0 bases, J lost 0 bases, and 9 bases lay in between. CDR3 protein: CASSLTGSSSYNEQFF. The CDR3 nucleotides are TGTGCCAGCAGCTTAACCGGCAGCAGCTCCTACAATGAGCAGTTCTTC.

The chain combines TRBV10-3 with TRBJ2-3, with TRBD1 matching 8 bases. V was pared by 5 bases and J by 4 bases, with 8 bases of the junction left unmatched. Germline loops: CDR1 ENHRY, CDR2 SYGVKD. This CDR3 has 15 residues. CDR3 nucleotide sequence: TGTGCCATCAGTCAGGGGGCGGTGAATGCAGATACGCAGTATTTT. Translated: CAISQGAVNADTQYF.

This clone appeared many times. Other DNA sequences of this sample code for an identical CDR3. The chain has TRBV30 and TRBJ1-2; D ambiguous. Germline CDR1 reads GTSNPN; CDR2 reads SVGIG (reference sequence). The CDR3 has 14 amino acids. Deletions cut 4 bases from V and 8 bases from J, with 20 bases between. The CDR3 spells CAWNGKGGVGGYTF. DNA of the CDR3: TGTGCCTGGAACGGCAAAGGTGGCGTAGGGGGCTACACCTTC.

The chain is built from TRBV4-3 and TRBJ2-3, with 12 positions matching TRBD2. CDR1 is LGHNA, CDR2 YSLEER, per germline. Trimming removed 1 base from V and 6 bases from J; junction bases left unmatched: 5. The CDR3 spans 16 residues. The CDR3 loop reads CASSQGTSGTGDTQYF. For the CDR3, the DNA is TGCGCCAGCAGCCAAGGGACTAGCGGGACAGGGGATACGCAGTATTTT.

This rearrangement joins TRBV5-6 to TRBJ1-2; D remains unclear. Germline V gene lookup returns CDR1 SGHDT and CDR2 YYEEEE. There are 16 residues in the CDR3. V lost 3 bases to trimming and J lost 5 bases, with 20 bases between them. CDR3 DNA: TGTGCCAGCAGCTCCTACCGACTAGATTCGGAATATGGCTACACCTTC. This gives the protein CASSSYRLDSEYGYTF.